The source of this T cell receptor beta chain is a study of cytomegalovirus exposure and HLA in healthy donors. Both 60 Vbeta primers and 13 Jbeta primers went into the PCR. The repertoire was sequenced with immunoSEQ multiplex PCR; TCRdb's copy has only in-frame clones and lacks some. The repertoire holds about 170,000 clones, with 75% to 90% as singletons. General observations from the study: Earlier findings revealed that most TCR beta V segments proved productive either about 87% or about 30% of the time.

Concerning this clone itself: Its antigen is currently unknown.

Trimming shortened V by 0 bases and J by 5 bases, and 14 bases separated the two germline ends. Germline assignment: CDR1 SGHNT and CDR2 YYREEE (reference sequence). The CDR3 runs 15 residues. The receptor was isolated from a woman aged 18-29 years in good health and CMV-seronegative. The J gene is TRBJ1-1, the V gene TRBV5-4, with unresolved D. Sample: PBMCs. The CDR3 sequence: CASSLGPRGGTEAFF. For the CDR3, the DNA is TGTGCCAGCAGCTTGGGGCCCCGAGGTGGGACTGAAGCTTTCTTT.